The 8 T cell receptor beta chains presented below share a single source sample, sequenced in a study of OX40 agonist ivuxolimab in advanced cancers. Libraries were built with the immunoSEQ multiplex PCR assay. Entries here come from immuneACCESS through TCRdb and include only in-frame sequences with V and J called. Some clones fail to appear in such tables; in the studies checked, an unresolved V gene covers under half of the shortfall, and the cause of the remainder is unknown. The sample includes fewer than 20,000 clones, with roughly 73% observed a single time. About 27% of the sample belongs to the ten largest clones. The input for sequencing was CD4+ or CD8+ T cells sorted from blood, taken in a trial of the OX40 agonist ivuxolimab. The origin of the receptors is an adult with an advanced solid tumor such as melanoma, head and neck, liver or kidney cancer.

The chain has TRBV10-3 and TRBJ2-7; TRBD2 is a possible D gene (6 bases). The V end was cut by 6 bases, the J end by 7 bases, with 16 bases between. This CDR3 is 13 amino acids long. Germline V gene data show CDR1 as ENHRY and CDR2 as SYGVKD. As DNA, the CDR3 is TGTGCCATCAGCGAGACCCTTGGGGGGGAGCAGTACTTC. It yields the protein CAISETLGGEQYF.

By frequency in the sample, this clone is large. This chain connects TRBV27 to TRBJ2-5; D unclear. CDR1 MNHEY and CDR2 SMNVEV come from the germline V gene (reference sequence). CDR3 length: 15 amino acids. V dropped 7 bases and J dropped 5 bases, with 20 bases sitting between them. CDR3 sequence reads: CASTSTWSLRETQYF. In DNA form, the CDR3 reads TGTGCCAGCACCTCCACGTGGAGCCTTCGCGAGACCCAGTACTTC.

The J gene is TRBJ2-3, the V gene TRBV7-2; 9 bases are a match to TRBD2. The CDR3 contains 17 residues. With V trimmed by 6 bases and J by 5 bases, 15 bases remained unmatched. Germline CDR1 is SGHTA and CDR2 is FQGNSA. This CDR3 is CASRPLGGGRAEDTQYF. CDR3 bases: TGTGCCAGCAGGCCTCTGGGGGGCGGGAGGGCCGAAGATACGCAGTATTTT.

This chain links TRBV7-8 with TRBJ2-5; D tentatively fits TRBD1 or TRBD2 (5 bases each). The germline V gene has CDR1 SGHVS and CDR2 FQNEAQ. This CDR3 contains 15 residues. V was trimmed by 5 bases and J by 1 base, leaving 14 bases between them. The CDR3 sequence: CASSQGESFQETQYF. DNA of the CDR3: TGTGCCAGCAGCCAAGGGGAGTCTTTCCAAGAGACCCAGTACTTC.

The CDR3 nucleotides read TGTGCCAGCAGCTCTACTAGCGCCTACGAGCAGTACTTC. Translating it yields CASSSTSAYEQYF. The V and J genes are TRBV11-3 and TRBJ2-7; 7 positions match TRBD2. V was pared by 4 bases and J by 2 bases, with 2 bases of the junction left unmatched. This CDR3 region has 13 residues. Germline values: CDR1 SGHNT, CDR2 YENEEA.

The J gene is TRBJ2-3, the V gene TRBV19; TRBD1 aligns across 7 bases. The V gene end was trimmed by 7 bases and the J gene end by 1 base; junction bases not matched to a gene: 2. Germline values: CDR1 LNHDA, CDR2 SQIVND (reference sequence). There are 13 residues in the CDR3. The CDR3, as DNA: TGTGCCAGTAATGACAGGGGCACAGATACGCAGTATTTT. It specifies CASNDRGTDTQYF.

V and J are TRBV6-1 and TRBJ2-7; 7 bases map to TRBD2. Trimming cost V 6 bases and J 3 bases; bases outside gene matches: 8. Germline V CDR1 and CDR2: MNHNS, SASEGT. The CDR3 spans 14 residues. CDR3 DNA: TGTGCCAGCAGGAGGACCGGGGGGTACTACGAGCAGTACTTC. Translating it yields CASRRTGGYYEQYF.

The chain is built from TRBV27 and TRBJ2-2; 8 bases map to TRBD1. Per germline, CDR1 MNHEY and CDR2 SMNVEV (reference sequence). With 2 bases clipped from V and 3 bases from J, the junction kept 8 bases outside the gene matches. This CDR3 spans 17 amino acids. The CDR3 DNA reads TGTGCCAGCAGTTTAACCCCCGACAGGGGACACACCGGGGAGCTGTTTTTT. Encoded protein: CASSLTPDRGHTGELFF.